This TCR beta chain came from a study of T cell responses to AZD1222 COVID-19 vaccine. Analysis merged second doses at about 4 or about 12 weeks. Produced via immunoSEQ multiplex PCR; TCRdb's table is partial and in-frame only. This sample has over 85,000 clones, with roughly 93% found just once. The V and J ends lost 0 bases and 8 bases, in that order; junction bases with no gene match: 8. The CDR3 length is 18 residues. Germline V gene sequence: CDR1 LGHDT, CDR2 YNNKEL (reference sequence). This TCR derives from an adult who received the AZD1222 COVID-19 vaccine. The rearrangement joins TRBV3-1 (or the pseudogene TRBV3-2) to TRBJ2-1; 15 positions agree with TRBD2. Material: peripheral blood, obtained 28 days after the second AZD1222 dose. The CDR3 DNA follows: TGTGCCAGCAGCCAAGACCCGGGACTAGCGGGGGGAAGGGATGAGCAGTTCTTC. Translated, it gives CASSQDPGLAGGRDEQFF.